Listed below are T cell receptor beta chains from one sample, sequenced in a study of neurological immune-mediated disorders. MiXCR was run by TCRdb on the 5' RACE reads, yielding one entry per CDR3 protein. The sample includes 30,000 or so distinct CDR3 sequences, about 16% seen only once; the top ten take roughly a quarter. Sequenced material: PBMCs. These receptor sequences come from a man aged 70-80 years in good health. Each CDR3 is given with its conserved first and last residue. A D gene is named only where the DNA matches it firmly. Some rows have no size entry. The others give once, few or many, or a class for an expanded clone.

size	J	length	D	V	DNA	CDR3
many	TRBJ2-2	15	TRBD1	TRBV12-3/TRBV12-4	TGTGCCAGCAGGGACAGGGGGCTGGCCACCGGGGAGCTGTTTTTT	CASRDRGLATGELFF
many	TRBJ1-5	15	NA	TRBV7-2	TGTGCCAGCAGGCCCTCGGTAGGGAGCAATCAGCCCCAGCATTTT	CASRPSVGSNQPQHF
few	TRBJ2-2	15	TRBD2	TRBV5-1	TGCGCCAGCAGCTTGGATAAGGGAGGGACCGGGGAGCTGTTTTTT	CASSLDKGGTGELFF
many	TRBJ2-5	15	NA	TRBV11-3	TGTGCCAGCAGCTTAGTGGGTCCCGCCCTTGGGACCCAGTACTTC	CASSLVGPALGTQYF
many	TRBJ2-7	14	NA	TRBV5-1	TGCGCCAGCAGCTTGAGTCAGGGTGGCTTGGAGCAGTACTTC	CASSLSQGGLEQYF
medium-sized	TRBJ2-3	13	NA	TRBV20-1	TGCAGTGCTAGACCGGGGGGCACAGATACGCAGTATTTT	CSARPGGTDTQYF
many	TRBJ2-7	16	NA	TRBV5-1	TGCGCCAGCAGCTTGGAGGGGGACTCGACGGTTAACGAGCAGTACTTC	CASSLEGDSTVNEQYF
NA	TRBJ2-1	11	NA	TRBV12-3/TRBV12-4	TGTGCCAGCAGTCTAGCGAGTGAGCAGTTCTTC	CASSLASEQFF
many	TRBJ2-1	14	NA	TRBV7-3	TGTGCCAGCAGCTTAAGCAGGTTCGGCAATGAGCAGTTCTTC	CASSLSRFGNEQFF
NA	TRBJ1-4	14	NA	TRBV15	TGTGCCACCAGCGATAGGGGACCCTATGAAAAACTGTTTTTT	CATSDRGPYEKLFF
many	TRBJ1-2	15	TRBD1	TRBV5-1	TGCGCCAGCAGCTGGACGGGACAGTCTAACTATGGCTACACCTTC	CASSWTGQSNYGYTF
NA	TRBJ1-1	13	NA	TRBV20-1	TGCAGTGTAGGAAGCCCGTTTTGGCCTGAAGCTTTCTTT	CSVGSPFWPEAFF
many	TRBJ1-3	18	NA	TRBV18	TGTGCCAGCTCACCTACACTCGTTGGGGGAAGGTCTGGAAACACCATATATTTT	CASSPTLVGGRSGNTIYF
many	TRBJ2-1	14	TRBD1	TRBV6-4	TGTGCCAGCAGTGACGGGACAGGGGTGAATGAGCAGTTCTTC	CASSDGTGVNEQFF
many	TRBJ2-5	14	NA	TRBV20-1	TGCAGTGCTGTGGACAGGCGGGGTTCTGAGACCCAGTACTTC	CSAVDRRGSETQYF
many	TRBJ1-4	13	NA	TRBV20-1	TGCAGTGCTAGGTCAAGCTATAATGAAAAACTGTTTTTT	CSARSSYNEKLFF
many	TRBJ2-2	16	NA	TRBV28	TGTGCCAGCAGGGCCAGGGACGCGTGGAACACCGGGGAGCTGTTTTTT	CASRARDAWNTGELFF
many	TRBJ1-6	16	NA	TRBV9	TGTGCCAGCAGCGTAGATATTACGGGGGAAAATTCACCCCTCCACTTT	CASSVDITGENSPLHF
few	TRBJ1-2	14	TRBD1	TRBV19	TGTGCCAGTTCCCGGGACAGCGTCCTCTATGGCTACACCTTC	CASSRDSVLYGYTF
many	TRBJ2-1	15	TRBD2	TRBV6-6	TGTGCCAGCAGTGACGGGGGGGGCTCCTACAATGAGCAGTTCTTC	CASSDGGGSYNEQFF
many	TRBJ1-2	13	NA	TRBV3-1	TGTGCCAGCAGCCAAGATGAGGTAGATGGCTACACCTTC	CASSQDEVDGYTF
NA	TRBJ2-6	17	NA	TRBV28	TGTGTCAGCATCTCCTCGGAGGAGCGCTCTGGGGCCAACGTCCTGACTTTC	CVSISSEERSGANVLTF
many	TRBJ1-4	15	TRBD1	TRBV5-1	TGCGCCAGCAGCAGCGGGACAGGGGTGACTGAAAAACTGTTTTTT	CASSSGTGVTEKLFF
NA	TRBJ2-1	16	TRBD2	TRBV7-2	TGTGCCAGCAGCTTACTAGCGGGGCACTCCTACAATGAGCAGTTCTTC	CASSLLAGHSYNEQFF
NA	TRBJ2-1	14	NA	TRBV6-2/TRBV6-3	TGTGCCAACAGTTACCCTAGGACAATCAATGACCAGTTCTTC	CANSYPRTINDQFF
many	TRBJ1-6	15	NA	TRBV28	TGTGCCAGCAGTCCCCCGCACCTAGTAAATTCACCCCTCCACTTT	CASSPPHLVNSPLHF
NA	TRBJ2-4	17	TRBD1	TRBV7-9	TGTGCCAGCAGCATGACAGGGGGCGTTTGGGCCAAAAACATTCAGTACTTC	CASSMTGGVWAKNIQYF
many	TRBJ2-3	15	NA	TRBV20-1	TGCAGTGCTAGAGATGGACGGGGGGCCACAGATACGCAGTATTTT	CSARDGRGATDTQYF
NA	TRBJ2-1	16	NA	TRBV4-3	TGCGCCAGCAGCCAAGATTTCGGGGGGCGGGGGAATGAGCAGTTATTC	CASSQDFGGRGNEQLF
many	TRBJ1-1	13	NA	TRBV20-1	TGCAGTGGCCTGAATCGGGGTTCTACTGAAGCTTTCTTT	CSGLNRGSTEAFF
NA	TRBJ2-3	15	NA	TRBV29-1	TGCAGCGTTGAAGAGGGCGTCGGCATCACAGATACGCAGTATTTT	CSVEEGVGITDTQYF
many	TRBJ1-5	16	NA	TRBV20-1	TGCAGTGCTAGAGGTTTGGGTCCCCTGGGGAATCAGCCCCAGCATTTT	CSARGLGPLGNQPQHF
many	TRBJ2-3	15	TRBD2	TRBV7-2	TGTGCCAGCAGCACGACTAGCGCCAGCACAGATACGCAGTATTTT	CASSTTSASTDTQYF
many	TRBJ2-3	12	NA	TRBV7-2	TGTGCCAGCAGCCCGACTAGGGATACGCAGTATTTT	CASSPTRDTQYF
many	TRBJ2-7	15	NA	TRBV5-1	TGCGCCAGCAGCAGAGAACCGGGACTGACCTACGAGCAGTACTTC	CASSREPGLTYEQYF
many	TRBJ1-2	12	NA	TRBV28	TGTGCCAGCAGTTTGCGTCTCTATGGCTACACCTTC	CASSLRLYGYTF
many	TRBJ2-3	14	NA	TRBV10-3	TGTGCCATCAGAACCGCGGCAGGCACAGATACGCAGTATTTT	CAIRTAAGTDTQYF
many	TRBJ1-2	14	NA	TRBV7-8	TGTGCCAGCAGCTCTCGCGCAGGGAGCTATGGCTACACCTTC	CASSSRAGSYGYTF
many	TRBJ2-7	14	NA	TRBV15	TGTGCCACCAGCAGAGAGGGGGTTTCCTACGAGCAGTACTTC	CATSREGVSYEQYF
many	TRBJ2-5	15	TRBD2	TRBV5-1	TGCGCCAGCAGCCTGGGAACTAGCGGGGGAGAGACCCAGTACTTC	CASSLGTSGGETQYF
NA	TRBJ2-5	12	NA	TRBV3-1	TGTGCCAGCAGCCGAATCGCGGAGACCCAGTACTTC	CASSRIAETQYF
many	TRBJ2-1	15	TRBD1	TRBV20-1	TGCAGTGCTACAACCGGGACAGGGCCTTACAATGAGCAGTTCTTC	CSATTGTGPYNEQFF
many	TRBJ1-5	14	TRBD1	TRBV10-3	TGTGTCATCAGTGAGGGGACAGGGGGGCAGCCCCAGCATTTT	CVISEGTGGQPQHF
many	TRBJ2-1	18	TRBD1	TRBV7-3	TGTGCCAGCAGCTTAATCCGTGGGACAGGGGGGTCCTACAATGAGCAGTTCTTC	CASSLIRGTGGSYNEQFF
many	TRBJ2-3	17	TRBD2	TRBV7-2	TGTGCCAGCAGCTTGTGGTCAGCGGGGGGTGGAAGGGATACGCAGTATTTT	CASSLWSAGGGRDTQYF